The subject of this entry is one T cell receptor (beta chain). This CDR3 is 18 amino acids long. Germline V CDR1 and CDR2: MNHEY, SMNVEV (reference sequence). Germline trimming cut 5 bases from V and 5 bases from J; bases unmatched to any gene: 13. TCRdb reprocessed the RT-PCR reads via MiXCR and lists one record per CDR3 protein. The table includes about 700,000 distinct CDR3 sequences, about 14% detected once. The data derive from a study of response to subunit inactivated influenza vaccine. This clonotype was sampled from a man aged 50-60 years who received an inactivated influenza vaccine. The gene calls are TRBV27 and TRBJ2-5; 14 bases line up with TRBD2. The source material was PBMCs from blood, sampled 14 to 15 days before vaccination. CDR3 amino acids: CASSQGTSGSIRRETQYF. CDR3 nucleotide sequence: TGTGCCAGCAGTCAAGGGACTAGCGGGAGTATTCGGAGGGAGACCCAGTACTTC.